The clone carrying this T cell receptor (beta chain) was found a few times. Antigen: not known. CD4+ cells of the naive, central memory, regulatory and stem cell-like memory types were sorted via CD45RO/CCR7/CD25/CD127/CD95/CD27. The record originates from a study of beta chain features in type 1 diabetes. The wider study: There was similarity between patients and healthy donors in age, gender and cell yields. Study results and caveats: Relative to healthy donors, patients appeared to have naive, central memory and Treg TCRB repertoires that were more similar. Shorter templates may be favored by PCR, equally so in patients and controls.

The CDR3 totals 16 residues. V was trimmed by 3 bases and J by 0 bases, leaving 14 bases between them. Germline values: CDR1 LNHDA, CDR2 SQIVND (reference sequence). The isolated RNA, all of it, was reverse transcribed, so expressed TCRB transcripts were what got sequenced. Profiling relied on immunoSEQ multiplex PCR, and the TCRdb table lists in-frame clones only, not all of them. The table has about 400,000 clones, around 13% seen once. The specimen was naive CD4+ T cells from blood. This TCR was recovered from a man aged 18 to 29 in good health. The gene calls are TRBV19 and TRBJ2-5, with a tentative D call TRBD1 (5 bases). The CDR3, as DNA: TGTGCCAGTAGTATGTTGGACACAGGTAACCAAGAGACCCAGTACTTC. Amino acid sequence: CASSMLDTGNQETQYF. The full variable domain, in which reference TRBV19 and TRBJ2-5 provide the parts outside the CDR3, is DGGITQSPKYLFRKEGQNVTLSCEQNLNHDAMYWYRQDPGQGLRLIYYSQIVNDFQKGDIAEGYSVSREKKESFPLTVTSAQKNPTAFYLCASSMLDTGNQETQYFGPGTRLLVL.